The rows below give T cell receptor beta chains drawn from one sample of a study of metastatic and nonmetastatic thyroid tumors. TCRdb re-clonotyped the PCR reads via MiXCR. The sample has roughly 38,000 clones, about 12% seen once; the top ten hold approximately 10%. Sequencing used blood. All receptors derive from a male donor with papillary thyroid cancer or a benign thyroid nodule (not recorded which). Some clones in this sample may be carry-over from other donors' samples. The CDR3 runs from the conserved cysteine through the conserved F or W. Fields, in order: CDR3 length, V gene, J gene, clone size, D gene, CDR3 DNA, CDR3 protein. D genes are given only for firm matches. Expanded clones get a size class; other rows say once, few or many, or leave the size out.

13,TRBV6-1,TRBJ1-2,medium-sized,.,TGTGCCAGCAGTCCGGGGGTTCGCCATGGCTACACCTTC,CASSPGVRHGYTF
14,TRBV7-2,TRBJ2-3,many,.,TGTGCCAGCAGCCTCCTCGGGGACACAGATACGCAGTATTTT,CASSLLGDTDTQYF
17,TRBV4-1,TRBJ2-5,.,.,TGCGCCAGCAGCCAGACAGGGATGGGGGGGGTACAAGAGACCCAGTACTTC,CASSQTGMGGVQETQYF
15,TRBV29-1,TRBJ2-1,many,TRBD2,TGCAGCGCCAGGGGGACTAGCGGGATTTACAATGAGCAGTTCTTC,CSARGTSGIYNEQFF
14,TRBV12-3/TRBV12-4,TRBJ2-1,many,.,TGTGCCAGCAGTTTCCTGGGTTCGGACAATGAGCAGTTCTTC,CASSFLGSDNEQFF
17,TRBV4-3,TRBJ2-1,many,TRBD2,TGCGCCAGCAGCCAAGATCGAGCGGGAGGATCCTACAATGAGCAGTTCTTC,CASSQDRAGGSYNEQFF
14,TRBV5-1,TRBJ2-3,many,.,TGCGCCAGCAGTTCGGGGTATAGGACAGATACGCAGTATTTT,CASSSGYRTDTQYF
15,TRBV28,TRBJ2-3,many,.,TGTGCCAGCAGACCTCACTCGCCTGGCACAGATACGCAGTATTTT,CASRPHSPGTDTQYF
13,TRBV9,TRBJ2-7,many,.,TGTGCCAGCAGCGTAGCGGCAGTCGACGAGCAGTACTTC,CASSVAAVDEQYF
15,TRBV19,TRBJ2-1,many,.,TGTGCCAGTAGTATTGGGCTCCCCGGCTTTGCTGAGCAGTTCTTC,CASSIGLPGFAEQFF